Sequencing of this T cell receptor (beta chain) was carried out in a study of OX40 agonist ivuxolimab in advanced cancers. Study-level background: Ivuxolimab, which targeted the costimulatory receptor OX40 (CD134), was an agonistic, fully human IgG2 monoclonal antibody. In the dose-escalation cohort, approximately 83% of patients were male, and the mean age was approximately 60 years with a range of about 20 to 79. Intravenous ivuxolimab was administered to patients every 2 weeks at six dose levels: 0.01, 0.1, 0.3, 1.5, 3 and 10 mg/kg. Of the approximately 54 dose-escalation patients, hepatocellular carcinoma was present in around 20, melanoma in some 15, renal cell carcinoma in 9 and head and neck cancer in 9. Peripheral TCRbeta sequencing was intended to test whether TCR sequence diversity was altered and clonal T-cell expansion was caused by ivuxolimab. Three dose-escalation patients achieved partial responses, one with hepatocellular carcinoma and two with cutaneous melanoma. The paper reports the monotherapy dose-escalation portion (N of about 50 patients) of the phase I ivuxolimab trial. Patients were allowed to have had prior anti-PD-1, anti-PD-L1 or anti-CTLA-4 therapy, and 30% to 40% of the dose-escalation patients had been treated with checkpoint inhibitors.

The trial excluded patients who had a history of autoimmune disease or were on systemic immunosuppression. Peripheral blood for TCR sequencing was collected from all dose cohorts at baseline, on cycle 4 day 1, and on cycle 7 day 1. Samples came from an open-label, multicenter, first-in-human phase I dose-escalation trial of ivuxolimab. The trial enrolled adults with locally advanced or metastatic head and neck squamous cell, hepatocellular, melanoma or renal cell carcinoma. Before TCR sequencing, CD4+ T cells and CD8+ T cells were sorted from peripheral blood as separate populations. Overall study results and their limits: At doses from 0.1 to 3.0 mg/kg, clonal expansion was seen in both CD4+ and CD8+ blood T cells between baseline and week 6. In the 0.1-3.0 mg/kg groups, partial responders were among the patients with the lowest normalized peripheral clonal expansion, particularly in CD8+ T cells. Antigen specificity was not determined for the clonally expanded peripheral T cells. Low levels of normalized T-cell clonal expansion were also shown by some nonresponding patients. After ivuxolimab, CD8+ T cells had more expanded clones than CD4+ T cells on average.

Including the terminal cysteine and phenylalanine, the CDR3 comprises 13 residues. Solely the CDR3 DNA is kept, with 39 bases framed from the first base. V lost 4 bases and J lost 7 bases; the stretch between them is 12 bases long. As encoded in the germline V gene, CDR1 is SGHRS while CDR2 is YFSETQ. To sequence the TCRbeta CDR3 region, genomic DNA was isolated from the sorted cells. TCRbeta CDR3 regions were sequenced using the immunoSEQ Assay. Entries here come from immuneACCESS through TCRdb and include only in-frame sequences with V and J called. Some clones fail to appear in such tables; in the studies checked, an unresolved V gene covers under half of the shortfall, and the cause of the remainder is unknown. Across this sample there are tens of thousands of clones, with 80% to 90% seen only once. The ten largest clonotypes hold around 25% of the sample. About this clone: The clone's antigen remains unknown. It has no much larger one-base neighbor in the sample; base qualities were not kept.

The material sequenced was CD4+ or CD8+ T cells sorted from blood, taken in a trial of the OX40 agonist ivuxolimab. The TCR originated in an adult with an advanced solid tumor such as melanoma, head and neck, liver or kidney cancer. The rearrangement combines TRBV5-1 with TRBJ2-1; there is no confident call for the D gene. At the DNA level, the sequence is TGCGCCAGCAGCCTGCGTGTGGTGAATGAGCAGTTCTTC. Translation gives CASSLRVVNEQFF.